This TCR beta chain was identified during a study of identical twins. Note on this clonotype: Antigen specificity is unknown.

Study-level points and caveats: Zero-insertion findings could be partly confounded by invariant cells (MAIT and iNKT cells). Interpretation of the results relied on cross-sectional statistical analysis and not on following the same donors.

TCRdb ran MiXCR on the 5' RACE reads and lists one entry per CDR3 protein. This sample yields 550,000 to 800,000 distinct CDR3 sequences, of which less than 9% are seen a single time; roughly 1.5% belongs to the top ten. Germline CDR1 is ENHRY and CDR2 is SYGVKD. There are 13 residues in the CDR3. With 4 bases removed from V and 3 bases from J, the gap between germline ends came to 10 bases. These data are also associated with another study on yellow fever vaccine responses in identical twins. That report adds: After vaccination, twins' T cell response reportedly seemed partly convergent, partly personalized.

J is TRBJ2-7 and V is TRBV10-3, with D possibly matching TRBD1 (5 bases). Sequenced material: PBMCs. This sequence was found in a woman in her late teens or twenties in good health. The CDR3 protein is CAISVNRFYEQYF. Written as DNA, the CDR3 is TGTGCCATCAGTGTGAACAGGTTCTACGAGCAGTACTTC.